This is a list of T cell receptor beta chains from one sample in a study of T-cell memory formation after mild COVID-19. MiXCR, applied by TCRdb to the 5' RACE reads, yields one record per CDR3 protein. The sample contains about 360,000 distinct CDR3 sequences, roughly an eighth of which appear only once. The sample taken for sequencing was PBMCs or a T cell subset sorted from them (not recorded which). The receptors shown here come from a man younger than 30 who had mild COVID-19 (a few samples of this study predate the infection). Cell type and time point are not known. CDR3s include the opening cysteine and the closing phenylalanine or tryptophan. The D gene is left open where the match is weak. Some rows have no size entry. The others give once, few or many, or a class for an expanded clone.

d_call,j_call,clone_size,v_call,cdr3_aa,cdr3_nt
.,TRBJ2-7,.,TRBV6-2/TRBV6-3,CASSWTALEQYF,TGTGCCAGCAGCTGGACGGCCCTCGAGCAGTACTTC
TRBD2,TRBJ2-1,.,TRBV6-5,CASSYSTPAGGSYNEQFF,TGTGCCAGCAGTTACTCGACGCCAGCGGGGGGCTCCTACAATGAGCAGTTCTTC
TRBD1,TRBJ2-1,.,TRBV7-2,CASSLGQGDYNEQFF,TGTGCCAGCAGCTTAGGACAGGGGGACTACAATGAGCAGTTCTTC
TRBD2,TRBJ2-1,few,TRBV7-6,CASRPSSGGAHEQFF,TGTGCCAGCAGGCCCTCTAGCGGGGGGGCACATGAGCAGTTCTTC
TRBD1,TRBJ2-2,.,TRBV7-3,CASSRTGSTGELFF,TGTGCCAGCAGCAGGACAGGGTCCACCGGGGAGCTGTTTTTT
.,TRBJ2-7,few,TRBV5-1,CASSQTQGSYEQYF,TGCGCCAGCAGCCAAACACAGGGCTCCTACGAGCAGTACTTC
TRBD1,TRBJ1-2,.,TRBV18,CASSPGTGTYYGYTF,TGTGCCAGCTCCCCAGGGACAGGCACCTACTATGGCTACACCTTC
.,TRBJ1-2,many,TRBV6-5,CASSYRGANYGYTF,TGTGCCAGCAGTTACCGGGGGGCCAACTATGGCTACACCTTC
.,TRBJ2-3,.,TRBV4-3,CASSQVYSDTRTDTQYF,TGCGCCAGCAGCCAAGTCTATTCGGACACTCGCACAGATACGCAGTATTTT
TRBD2,TRBJ2-1,few,TRBV5-5,CASSSGRVRQYEQFF,TGTGCCAGCAGCTCAGGGAGGGTGCGGCAATACGAGCAGTTCTTC
.,TRBJ2-5,few,TRBV7-8,CASRWGTASTGTQYF,TGTGCCAGCAGGTGGGGGACGGCATCCACTGGGACCCAGTACTTC
.,TRBJ1-1,few,TRBV10-3,CAISEYFGDAFF,TGTGCCATCAGTGAGTACTTTGGTGATGCTTTCTTT
TRBD2,TRBJ2-2,.,TRBV12-3/TRBV12-4,CASSHGTSGGSGLTGELFF,TGTGCCAGCAGTCATGGGACTAGCGGGGGGAGCGGTCTGACCGGGGAGCTGTTTTTT
.,TRBJ2-1,.,TRBV12-3/TRBV12-4,CASRRPSGEQFF,TGTGCCAGCAGACGACCCTCCGGTGAGCAGTTCTTC
TRBD1,TRBJ1-1,few,TRBV7-9,CASSLVGQGDTEAFF,TGTGCCAGCAGCTTAGTTGGACAGGGGGACACTGAAGCTTTCTTT
.,TRBJ2-5,many,TRBV7-2,CASKRGDPGETQYF,TGTGCCAGCAAGAGGGGGGACCCAGGAGAGACCCAGTACTTC
TRBD2,TRBJ2-1,few,TRBV6-2/TRBV6-3,CASSYARGGFYEQFF,TGTGCCAGCAGTTACGCGCGGGGGGGCTTCTATGAGCAGTTCTTC
.,TRBJ1-2,.,TRBV7-2,CASSFGLSAGYTF,TGTGCCAGCAGCTTTGGGCTTTCGGCTGGCTACACCTTC
TRBD1,TRBJ1-1,few,TRBV5-1,CASGMTGQGATEAFF,TGCGCCAGCGGGATGACGGGACAGGGAGCCACTGAAGCTTTCTTT
.,TRBJ1-6,.,TRBV2,CATSGRRYNSPLHF,TGTGCCACCTCGGGACGCAGATATAATTCACCCCTCCACTTT
.,TRBJ1-1,few,TRBV7-2,CASSFREYITEAFF,TGTGCCAGCAGCTTCAGGGAGTACATCACTGAAGCTTTCTTT
.,TRBJ2-1,.,TRBV4-2,CASSRQGGADNEQFF,TGTGCCAGCAGCCGGCAGGGTGGGGCCGACAATGAGCAGTTCTTC
TRBD2,TRBJ2-5,few,TRBV29-1,CSAILAGRLETQYF,TGCAGCGCCATTCTAGCGGGGAGGTTGGAGACCCAGTACTTC
TRBD1,TRBJ1-4,few,TRBV5-1,CASSLLGQGREKLFF,TGCGCCAGCAGCTTGTTGGGACAGGGACGTGAAAAACTGTTTTTT
.,TRBJ1-2,few,TRBV20-1,CSAGEGRSYGYTF,TGCAGTGCTGGGGAGGGTAGGAGCTATGGCTACACCTTC
.,TRBJ2-2,few,TRBV27,CASSLSPPQSGTGELFF,TGTGCCAGCAGTTTATCCCCTCCCCAGAGTGGGACCGGGGAGCTGTTTTTT
TRBD1,TRBJ1-1,few,TRBV11-2,CASSFAPTGVNTEAFF,TGTGCCAGCAGCTTCGCCCCCACAGGGGTGAACACTGAAGCTTTCTTT
.,TRBJ1-1,few,TRBV12-3/TRBV12-4,CASSPQAGTGTEAFF,TGTGCCAGCAGCCCTCAGGCCGGGACGGGCACTGAAGCTTTCTTT
.,TRBJ2-2,.,TRBV5-4,CASSRTGGARTGELFF,TGTGCCAGCAGCCGGACCGGGGGCGCGAGGACCGGGGAGCTGTTTTTT
.,TRBJ1-2,few,TRBV19,CASSSRALRGYGYTF,TGTGCCAGTAGCTCCCGGGCCCTGCGTGGTTATGGCTACACCTTC
.,TRBJ1-5,.,TRBV2,CASALTVGDAPQHF,TGTGCCAGCGCCCTTACGGTCGGGGACGCGCCCCAGCATTTT
.,TRBJ1-5,few,TRBV27,CASSYTGLNQPQHF,TGTGCCAGCAGTTATACAGGGTTAAATCAGCCCCAGCATTTT
.,TRBJ2-3,few,TRBV5-5,CASSPSVGQGGDTQYF,TGTGCCAGCAGCCCGTCGGTCGGGCAGGGAGGAGATACGCAGTATTTT
TRBD2,TRBJ2-7,.,TRBV6-5,CATRREGERDQYF,TGTGCCACCCGTCGGGAGGGGGAGCGCGATCAGTACTTC
.,TRBJ1-2,few,TRBV7-9,CASSPPGRANGYTF,TGTGCCAGCAGCCCGCCCGGGAGGGCTAATGGCTACACCTTC
.,TRBJ2-4,.,TRBV7-2,CASSLGVKNIQYF,TGTGCCAGCAGCTTGGGTGTCAAAAACATTCAGTACTTC
.,TRBJ1-2,few,TRBV11-2,CASRSARNYGYTF,TGTGCCAGCAGATCCGCCCGGAACTATGGCTACACCTTC